One TCR beta chain is described in this entry. This record belongs to a study of somatic mutations in cytotoxic T cells in rheumatoid arthritis. The method was immunoSEQ multiplex PCR; TCRdb's version includes in-frame clones alone and lacks a portion of them. The sample carries some 16,000 clones, 60% to 80% recorded once. The TCR comes from an adult with rheumatoid arthritis. Sequencing was performed on CD8+ T cells sorted from blood.

This CDR3 reads CASSHKGGGQVSGANVLTF. The CDR3 DNA follows: TGTGCCAGCAGCCACAAGGGAGGGGGACAGGTTTCTGGGGCCAACGTCCTGACTTTC. The genes are TRBV7-9 and TRBJ2-6; D might be TRBD1 (8 bases). This CDR3 region has 19 residues. Per the germline V gene, CDR1 is SEHNR and CDR2 is FQNEAQ (reference sequence). The V end was cut by 5 bases, the J end by 1 base, with 21 bases between.